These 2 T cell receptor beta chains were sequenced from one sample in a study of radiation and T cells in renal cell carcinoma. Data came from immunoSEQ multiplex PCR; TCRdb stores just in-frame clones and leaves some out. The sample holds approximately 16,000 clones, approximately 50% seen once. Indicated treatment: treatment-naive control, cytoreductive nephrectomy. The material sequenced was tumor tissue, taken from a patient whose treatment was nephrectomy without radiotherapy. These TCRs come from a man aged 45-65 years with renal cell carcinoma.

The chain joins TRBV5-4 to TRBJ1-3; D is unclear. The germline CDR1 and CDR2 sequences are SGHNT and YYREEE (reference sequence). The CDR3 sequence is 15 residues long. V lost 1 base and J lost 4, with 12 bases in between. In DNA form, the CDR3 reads TGTGCCAGCAGCTTGATACAAGCCGTGGGAAACACCATATATTTT. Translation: CASSLIQAVGNTIYF.

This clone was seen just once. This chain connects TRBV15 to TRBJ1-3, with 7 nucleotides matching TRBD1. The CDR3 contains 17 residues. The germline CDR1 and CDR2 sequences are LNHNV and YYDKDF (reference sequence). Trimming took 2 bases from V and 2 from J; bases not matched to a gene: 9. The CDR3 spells CATSRRHPGTAGNTIYF. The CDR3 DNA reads TGTGCCACCAGCAGACGCCATCCAGGGACAGCTGGAAACACCATATATTTT.